This T cell receptor beta chain originates from a study of early T cells in non-severe SARS-CoV-2 infection. This clonotype has a handful of counts. V lost 6 bases and J lost 1, with 14 bases in between. Germline CDR1 and CDR2: SNHLY and FYNNEI. The CDR3 has 15 amino acids. TCRdb fed the 5' RACE reads into MiXCR, producing one record per CDR3 protein. The table has tens of thousands of distinct CDR3 sequences, approximately 5.1% seen once. Input material: whole blood. The receptor comes from an adult who was a healthcare worker with PCR-confirmed SARS-CoV-2 infection or an uninfected control (not recorded which). This rearrangement joins TRBV2 to TRBJ2-3; D perhaps matches TRBD2 (6 bases). The CDR3 protein is CASRPPGLRTDTQYF. The CDR3 DNA reads TGTGCCAGCAGACCCCCGGGACTCCGCACAGATACGCAGTATTTT.